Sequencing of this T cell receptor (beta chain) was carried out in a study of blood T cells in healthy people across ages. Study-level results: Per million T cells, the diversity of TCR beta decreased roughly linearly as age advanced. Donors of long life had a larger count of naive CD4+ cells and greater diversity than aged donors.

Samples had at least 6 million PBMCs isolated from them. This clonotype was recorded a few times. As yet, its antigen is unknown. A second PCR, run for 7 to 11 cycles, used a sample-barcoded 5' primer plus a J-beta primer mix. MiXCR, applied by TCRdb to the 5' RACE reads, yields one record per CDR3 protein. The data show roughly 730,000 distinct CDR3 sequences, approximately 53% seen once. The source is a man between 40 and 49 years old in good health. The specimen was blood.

The CDR3 DNA reads TGTGCCAGCAGTGGGGGACAGGAAGAGACCCAGTACTTC. Encoded protein: CASSGGQEETQYF. The chain has TRBV2 and TRBJ2-5, with 8 bases matching TRBD1. This CDR3 is built from 13 residues. Germline V gene sequence: CDR1 SNHLY, CDR2 FYNNEI. The trim removed 4 bases at V and 3 bases at J, leaving 1 base unmatched.